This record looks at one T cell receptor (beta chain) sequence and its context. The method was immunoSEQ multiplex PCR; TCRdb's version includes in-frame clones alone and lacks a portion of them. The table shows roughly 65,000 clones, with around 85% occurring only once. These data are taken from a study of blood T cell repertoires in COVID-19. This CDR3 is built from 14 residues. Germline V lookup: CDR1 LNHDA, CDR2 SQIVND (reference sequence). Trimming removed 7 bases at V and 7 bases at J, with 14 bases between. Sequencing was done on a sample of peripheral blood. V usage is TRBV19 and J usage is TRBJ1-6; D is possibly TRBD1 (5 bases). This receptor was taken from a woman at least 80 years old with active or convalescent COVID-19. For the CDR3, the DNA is TGTGCCAGTACCGCCCGACGGACAAATTCACCCCTCCACTTT. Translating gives CASTARRTNSPLHF.